Each of the 17 T cell receptor beta chains below was sequenced from the same sample in a study of molecular identifiers for immune sequencing clone quantification. TCRdb itself ran the PCR reads through MiXCR, one entry per CDR3 protein. Here the sample spans roughly 65,000 distinct CDR3 sequences, 15% to 20% being singletons. Material for sequencing was naive CD8+ T cells from blood, with Jurkat cell RNA spiked in. Subset denoted: FACS-sorted CD8+CD4-CCR7+CD45RA+ naive T cells. Every receptor here comes from a human donor in good health. Some libraries in this study had Jurkat cell RNA spiked in.

This clonotype was detected once. This may come from a read error, since a much larger clone is one base off. The V and J genes are TRBV12-3 or TRBV12-4 and TRBJ2-3; D gene unclear. V lost 6 bases and J lost 2, with 18 bases in between. The CDR3 has 16 residues. As DNA, the CDR3 is TGTGCCAGCAGGTTAACCCCCCCGGTTTACACAGATACGCAGTATTTT. It yields the protein CASRLTPPVYTDTQYF.

This clonotype was found many times. The chain employs TRBV28 and TRBJ2-7; D ambiguous. The CDR3 length is 14 residues. Trimming took 6 bases from V and 2 from J, leaving 14 bases between them. Germline CDR1 reads MDHEN; CDR2 reads SYDVKM. In nucleotides, the CDR3 is TGTGCCAGCAGCCTCCGACCCATAGCCTACGAGCAGTACTTC. Its translation is CASSLRPIAYEQYF.

This chain links TRBV28 with TRBJ1-1; D is unclear. The CDR3 consists of 12 residues. V was trimmed by 6 bases and J by 7 bases, leaving 12 bases between them. Germline CDR1 MDHEN, CDR2 SYDVKM. The CDR3 here is CASSHSVIEAFF. Here the CDR3 DNA reads TGTGCCAGCAGCCACAGCGTTATTGAAGCTTTCTTT.

This clonotype was recorded many times. This chain joins TRBV12-5 and TRBJ1-4; D remains unclear. Trimming stripped 6 bases from V and 8 bases from J, with 13 bases between. Germline CDR1 reads LGHNT; CDR2 reads FRNRAP. CDR3 length: 13 residues. The CDR3 coding sequence is TGTGCTAGTGGCTCATTCTTCCAGGAAAAACTGTTTTTT. Its protein product is CASGSFFQEKLFF.

The table lists this clonotype with many counts. The V call is TRBV11-2, the J call TRBJ2-7; TRBD1 or TRBD2 may be the D gene (5 bases each). The germline CDR1 and CDR2 sequences are SGHAT and FQNNGV. The CDR3 has 14 amino acids. V lost 1 base to trimming and J lost 2 bases, with 9 bases between them. CDR3 in amino acids: CASSLVGPTYEQYF. DNA for the CDR3: TGTGCCAGCAGCTTAGTGGGACCGACCTACGAGCAGTACTTC. Full variable domain (remainder filled in from reference TRBV11-2 and TRBJ2-7): EAGVAQSPRYKIIEKRQSVAFWCNPISGHATLYWYQQILGQGPKLLIQFQNNGVVDDSQLPKDRFSAERLKGVDSTLKIQPAKLEDSAVYLCASSLVGPTYEQYFGPGTRLTVT.

In its sample, this clonotype is medium-sized. The CDR3 region is CASSHGQGAADTQYF. In DNA form, the CDR3 reads TGTGCCAGCAGCCATGGACAGGGGGCGGCAGATACGCAGTATTTT. J is TRBJ2-3 and V is TRBV7-2, with TRBD1 matching 11 bases. The germline gives CDR1 SGHTA, CDR2 FQGNSA. V shed 5 bases and J 4 bases; nucleotides not matched to a gene: 5. CDR3 length: 15 residues.

This clonotype was seen at least ten times. The V call is TRBV29-1, the J call TRBJ2-1; TRBD1 matches at 12 bases. Germline V lookup: CDR1 SQVTM, CDR2 ANQGSEA. J gave up 6 bases and V 4 bases, and 1 base lay outside the gene matches. The length of the CDR3 is 13 residues. The CDR3 spells CSVGDRGRNEQFF. CDR3 coding DNA: TGCAGCGTTGGGGACAGGGGGCGCAATGAGCAGTTCTTC.

This chain links TRBV11-3 with TRBJ2-1; no firm D call. Germline V gene data show CDR1 as SGHNT and CDR2 as YENEEA. Trimming took off 5 bases at V and 4 bases at J, with 6 bases between the two ends. The CDR3 consists of 12 residues. The CDR3 bases are TGTGCCAGCAGCACCAGATACAATGAGCAGTTCTTC. This encodes CASSTRYNEQFF.

This clonotype has at least ten counts. The J gene is TRBJ1-1, the V gene TRBV9; a possible D gene is TRBD1 (6 bases). The V and J ends lost 3 bases and 1 base respectively, with 13 bases between them. The germline V gene encodes CDR1 SGDLS and CDR2 YYNGEE. There are 15 residues in the CDR3. CDR3 sequence reads: CASSAGQTSNTEAFF. CDR3 DNA: TGTGCCAGCAGCGCCGGACAGACTTCGAACACTGAAGCTTTCTTT.

Comments on this clonotype: It may be a read error: a sequence one base away is much more abundant. The chain is built from TRBV12-3 or TRBV12-4 and TRBJ2-2; perhaps TRBD2 as D (6 bases). This CDR3 spans 11 amino acids. CDR3 protein: CASRSTGGLFF. In DNA, the CDR3 is TGTGCCAGCAGGAGCACCGGGGGGCTGTTTTTT.

Many counts were recorded for this clonotype. The CDR3 DNA follows: TGCGCCAGCAGCCAAGATGGTCCCTGGGATGAGCAGTTCTTC. This encodes CASSQDGPWDEQFF. The V call is TRBV4-1, the J call TRBJ2-1; D not certain. Germline V gives CDR1 MGHRA, CDR2 YSYEKL. The ends were cut back, 0 bases at V and 8 bases at J, with 11 bases in the middle. CDR3 size: 14 residues.

A word on this clonotype: This may be a read error: a much more frequent sequence differs by one nucleotide. Since no conserved phenylalanine or tryptophan closes the CDR3, a read error is the likely cause. The chain joins TRBV11-2 to TRBJ2-7, with 10 bases lining up with TRBD2. This CDR3 comprises 17 residues. The V and J ends lost 7 bases and 5 bases, in that order; junction bases with no gene match: 17. Germline CDR1 and CDR2: SGHAT and FQNNGV. The CDR3 loop is CASNPLPSSGRAHEQYS. CDR3 sequence (DNA): TGTGCCAGCAACCCCCTCCCGAGCAGCGGGAGGGCCCACGAGCAGTACTCC.

With regard to this clonotype: A read error may account for a junction end that differs from germline. V gene TRBV11-3 combines with J gene TRBJ2-1; D tentatively fits TRBD1 or TRBD2 (5 bases each). The germline CDR1 and CDR2 sequences are SGHNT and YENEEA. CDR3 size: 13 residues. CDR3 nucleotides: TGTGCCAGAAGCTCAAGGGACGTCGATGAGCAGTTCTTC. This codes for CARSSRDVDEQFF.

About this clonotype itself: At one of its ends the junction is not consistent with the germline gene, which may arise from a read error. The chain couples TRBV5-3 to TRBJ2-1; no firm D call. TRBV5-3 has ORF status, its function being uncertain. The CDR3 runs to 13 residues. In DNA form, the CDR3 reads TGTGCCAGCAGCTTGGTGCTAGAAAATGAGCAGTTCTTC. Protein sequence: CASSLVLENEQFF.

The sample holds many counts of this clonotype. This chain uses TRBV7-6 with TRBJ2-7; perhaps TRBD1 as D (5 bases). The CDR3 totals 15 residues. The ends were cut back, 0 bases at V and 6 bases at J, with 15 bases in the middle. Germline CDR1 reads SGHVS; CDR2 reads FNYEAQ. The CDR3 nucleotides are TGTGCCAGCAGCTTAGCTGGCAGGGTTACTTCCGAGCAGTACTTC. Translated: CASSLAGRVTSEQYF.

This clonotype has at least ten counts. The chain recombines TRBV7-9 with TRBJ1-1; D is unresolved. Germline CDR1 reads SEHNR; CDR2 reads FQNEAQ (reference sequence). This CDR3 has 12 amino acids. V lost 6 bases and J 0 bases, leaving 5 bases between the germline ends. The CDR3 loop is CASSLVNTEAFF. CDR3 in DNA: TGTGCCAGCAGTCTGGTGAACACTGAAGCTTTCTTT.

This clonotype was counted a few times. The chain couples TRBV14 to TRBJ2-2; D ambiguous. Per the germline V gene, CDR1 is SGHDN and CDR2 is FVKESK. Trimming took 6 bases from V and 4 from J, leaving 12 bases between them. CDR3 length: 14 residues. The CDR3 loop is CASRPLGGTGELFF. In DNA form, the CDR3 reads TGTGCCAGCAGGCCCCTCGGCGGCACCGGGGAGCTGTTTTTT.